Listed here are 16 T cell receptor beta chains from one sample, sequenced in a study of blood T cells in healthy people across ages. The authors ran a second PCR of about 6 to 11 cycles using a sample-barcoded 5' primer and a J-beta primer mix. TCRdb re-analysed the 5' RACE reads in MiXCR, keeping a single row per CDR3 protein. Of some 1.4 million distinct CDR3 sequences in the sample, 42% were seen once. The sequenced sample was blood. The receptors originated from a woman younger than 30 in good health.

The chain links TRBV5-1 to TRBJ2-1; D is unresolved. The CDR3 extends over 15 amino acids. Germline V CDR1 and CDR2: SGHRS, YFSETQ. Deletions cut 4 bases from V and 2 bases from J, with 13 bases between. In DNA, the CDR3 is TGCGCCAGCAGCCCCCAAGCGCGCACCTACAATGAGCAGTTCTTC. Residues: CASSPQARTYNEQFF. Based on the CDR3 plus reference TRBV5-1 and TRBJ2-1, the full variable domain is KAGVTQTPRYLIKTRGQQVTLSCSPISGHRSVSWYQQTPGQGLQFLFEYFSETQRNKGNFPGRFSGRQFSNSRSEMNVSTLELGDSALYLCASSPQARTYNEQFFGPGTRLTVL.

This clonotype was counted between two and nine times. The chain has TRBV12-3 or TRBV12-4 and TRBJ1-5; D not certain. This CDR3 is built from 13 residues. V lost 6 bases and J 3 bases, leaving 9 bases between the germline ends. CDR3 residues: CASSQPNNQPQHF. CDR3 coding DNA: TGTGCCAGCAGCCAACCGAACAATCAGCCCCAGCATTTT.

In its sample, this clonotype was seen a few times. The genes are TRBV7-8 and TRBJ2-3; 8 nucleotides line up with TRBD2. Germline CDR1 SGHVS, CDR2 FQNEAQ. The CDR3 sequence is 17 residues long. The junction had 10 bases not matched to a gene; V was cut back by 1 base and J by 4 bases. Here the CDR3 reads CASSLELGLAGADTQYF. In DNA, the CDR3 is TGTGCCAGCAGCTTAGAGCTTGGGCTAGCGGGCGCAGATACGCAGTATTTT.

The chain is built from TRBV6-6 and TRBJ1-1; weak D call: TRBD1 (5 bases). V gave up 3 bases and J gave up 1 base, with 9 bases separating them. The CDR3 is 14 residues long. CDR1 and CDR2 from the germline V gene are MNHNY and SVGAGI (reference sequence). The CDR3 DNA reads TGTGCCAGCAGTTATAGTGGGGCGAACACTGAAGCTTTCTTT. This sequence encodes CASSYSGANTEAFF.

This clonotype occurred a few times. The chain links TRBV6-5 to TRBJ2-7, with no clear D. The CDR3 runs to 14 residues. CDR1 is MNHEY and CDR2 is SVGAGI in the germline V gene. V lost 4 bases and J lost 0, with 10 bases in between. The CDR3 loop reads CASSFLSSSYEQYF. The DNA of the CDR3 is TGTGCCAGCAGTTTTCTGAGTTCCTCCTACGAGCAGTACTTC.

This clonotype was observed a single time. J is TRBJ1-6 and V is TRBV7-9; D uncertain. From germline, CDR1 is SEHNR and CDR2 FQNEAQ (reference sequence). This CDR3 has 18 amino acids. V dropped 1 base and J dropped 6 bases, with 19 bases sitting between them. CDR3 sequence (DNA): TGTGCCAGCAGCTTAGTATGGGTCGGCCTAACGGGTAATTCACCCCTCCACTTT. The encoded protein is CASSLVWVGLTGNSPLHF. Full variable domain (outside the CDR3, taken from reference TRBV7-9 and TRBJ1-6): DTGVSQNPRHKITKRGQNVTFRCDPISEHNRLYWYRQTLGQGPEFLTYFQNEAQLEKSRLLSDRFSAERPKGSFSTLEIQRTEQGDSAMYLCASSLVWVGLTGNSPLHFGNGTRLTVT.

This rearrangement joins TRBV28 to TRBJ1-2; D is possibly TRBD1 (5 bases). CDR3 length: 15 residues. Trimming removed 6 bases at V and 4 bases at J, with 18 bases between. Germline V gives CDR1 MDHEN, CDR2 SYDVKM. CDR3 coding DNA: TGTGCCAGCAGCCTCTCGAGCAGGGACGGCTATGGCTACACCTTC. Encoded protein: CASSLSSRDGYGYTF.

This chain links TRBV7-2 with TRBJ2-7; the match to TRBD1 covers 7 bases. The germline CDR1 and CDR2 sequences are SGHTA and FQGNSA. J was trimmed by 4 bases and V by 4 bases; bases with no gene match: 19. The CDR3 spans 18 residues. CDR3 sequence reads: CTSSSISPHGTAGYEQYF. DNA for the CDR3: TGTACCAGCAGCTCTATTTCCCCACACGGGACAGCCGGATACGAGCAGTACTTC.

The CDR3 sequence is CTSSLKSSCPAGSTDTQYF. The DNA of the CDR3 is TGCACCAGCAGCCTCAAGTCAAGTTGCCCAGCGGGAAGTACAGATACGCAGTATTTT. V and J are TRBV1 and TRBJ2-3; TRBD2 is the table's D call, not checked against the DNA. TRBV1 constitutes a pseudogene. The CDR3 has 19 amino acids.

This clonotype turned up a few times. CDR3 bases: TGTGCCAGCAGTTCCGCGACCTACGAGCAGTACTTC. Its translation is CASSSATYEQYF. V and J are TRBV28 and TRBJ2-7, with D hard to call. CDR3 size: 12 residues. The V end was cut by 4 bases, the J end by 2 bases, with 6 bases between. Germline V gene sequence: CDR1 MDHEN, CDR2 SYDVKM.

This clonotype was picked up many times. The rearrangement joins TRBV13 to TRBJ2-7; D is uncertain. Trimming removed 3 bases from V and 1 base from J, with 13 bases in between. Germline loops: CDR1 PRHDT, CDR2 FYEKMQ (reference sequence). The CDR3 totals 15 residues. This chain's CDR3 is CASSFRVAGSYEQYF. The CDR3 region has the DNA TGTGCCAGCAGCTTCCGGGTGGCCGGTTCCTACGAGCAGTACTTC. Variable domain in full (rest from reference TRBV13 and TRBJ2-7): AAGVIQSPRHLIKEKRETATLKCYPIPRHDTVYWYQQGPGQDPQFLISFYEKMQSDKGSIPDRFSAQQFSDYHSELNMSSLELGDSALYFCASSFRVAGSYEQYFGPGTRLTVT.

V gene TRBV30 combines with J gene TRBJ2-2, with 8 positions matching TRBD2. Germline trimming cut 5 bases from V and 4 bases from J; bases unmatched to any gene: 15. The CDR3 is 17 amino acids. Germline V gene data show CDR1 as GTSNPN and CDR2 as SVGIG (reference sequence). CDR3 sequence: CAWSQGGLAGLTGELFF. CDR3 DNA: TGTGCCTGGTCCCAAGGAGGTCTAGCGGGTCTCACCGGGGAGCTGTTTTTT.

This clonotype was seen a handful of times. V usage is TRBV10-3 and J usage is TRBJ2-1; D could derive from TRBD1 or TRBD2 (5 bases each). The CDR3 covers 19 residues. Trimming removed 6 bases at V and 0 bases at J, with 24 bases between. CDR1 ENHRY and CDR2 SYGVKD come from the germline V gene. As DNA, the CDR3 is TGTGCCATCAGCCCGGCAGGGACGAGGCACACCCTCTCCTACAATGAGCAGTTCTTC. It translates to CAISPAGTRHTLSYNEQFF.

The chain recombines TRBV29-1 with TRBJ2-7; 14 bases line up with TRBD2. This CDR3 has 14 residues. Looked up from germline, CDR1 is SQVTM and CDR2 is ANQGSEA. J was trimmed by 5 bases and V by 5 bases; bases with no gene match: 5. The CDR3 here is CSVLPGLAGDEQYF. As DNA, the CDR3 is TGCAGCGTTCTACCGGGACTAGCGGGAGACGAGCAGTACTTC.

In this sample, this clonotype turned up a few times. V and J are TRBV7-2 and TRBJ2-1; the D is unclear. V lost 5 bases and J 7 bases, leaving 15 bases between the germline ends. Germline V gene sequence: CDR1 SGHTA, CDR2 FQGNSA. The CDR3 consists of 14 residues. The CDR3 DNA reads as TGTGCCAGCAGCCCCCCTCCCCTCAGTAATGAGCAGTTCTTC. As protein: CASSPPPLSNEQFF.

The V call is TRBV7-9, the J call TRBJ1-4; D remains unclear. V was clipped by 0 bases and J by 4 bases, with 9 bases between them. CDR1 and CDR2 from the germline V gene are SEHNR and FQNEAQ (reference sequence). This CDR3 contains 15 residues. The CDR3 DNA reads TGTGCCAGCAGCTTAGCGCGGCAGCTTAATGAAAAACTGTTTTTT. Translation gives CASSLARQLNEKLFF.